The entry that follows covers one T cell receptor (beta chain) sequence. The sample originates from a study of blood T cell repertoires in COVID-19. The overall study: Collection of acute and convalescent COVID-19 samples took place in the United States, Italy and Spain. T cells, B-cell-depleted T cells, or PBMCs provided the cDNA or gDNA that served as material.

Germline CDR1 is MDHEN and CDR2 is SYDVKM. The CDR3 has 14 amino acids. V shed 5 bases and J shed 2 bases, with 13 bases lying between them. Authors' analysis steps: Quantification of nucleated cells was approximated via reference gene primer amplification. The data were produced by immunoSEQ multiplex PCR, yet TCRdb's version contains in-frame clones alone and is incomplete. From that table come the V and J calls and clone size; the DNA was used to work out D and trimming. Found here are 20,000 or so clones, approximately 86% of them singletons; the top ten hold about 17%. The chain couples TRBV28 to TRBJ2-7, with TRBD1 as a possible D gene (6 bases). The sequenced sample was peripheral blood. The origin of this receptor is a man aged 70 or older with acute or convalescent COVID-19. The CDR3: CASSITGMPYEQYF. CDR3 sequence (DNA): TGTGCCAGCAGTATCACAGGGATGCCCTACGAGCAGTACTTC.